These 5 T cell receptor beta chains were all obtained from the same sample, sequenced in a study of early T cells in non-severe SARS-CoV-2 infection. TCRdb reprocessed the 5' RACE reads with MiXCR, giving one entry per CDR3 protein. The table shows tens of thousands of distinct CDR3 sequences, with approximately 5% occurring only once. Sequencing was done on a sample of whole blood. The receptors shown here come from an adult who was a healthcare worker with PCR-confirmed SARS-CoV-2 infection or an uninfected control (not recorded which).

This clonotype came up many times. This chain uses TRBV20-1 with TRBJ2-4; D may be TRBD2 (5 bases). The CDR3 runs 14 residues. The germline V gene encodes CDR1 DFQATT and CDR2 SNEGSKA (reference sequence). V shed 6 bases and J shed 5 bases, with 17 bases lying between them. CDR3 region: CSALSGFGENIQYF. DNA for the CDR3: TGCAGTGCCCTCTCGGGGTTCGGAGAAAACATTCAGTACTTC.

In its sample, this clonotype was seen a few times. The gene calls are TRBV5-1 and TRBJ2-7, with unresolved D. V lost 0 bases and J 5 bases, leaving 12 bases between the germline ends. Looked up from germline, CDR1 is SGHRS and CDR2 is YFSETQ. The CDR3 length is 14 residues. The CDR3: CASSLGNLLNEQYF. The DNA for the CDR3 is TGCGCCAGCAGCTTGGGGAACCTCCTGAACGAGCAGTACTTC.

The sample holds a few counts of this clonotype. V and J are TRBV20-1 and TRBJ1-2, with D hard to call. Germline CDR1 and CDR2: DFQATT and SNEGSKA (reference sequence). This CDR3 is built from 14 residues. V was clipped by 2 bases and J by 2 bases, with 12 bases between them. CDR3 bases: TGCAGTGCTAGATCGGCATCCCGAAACTATGGCTACACCTTC. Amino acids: CSARSASRNYGYTF.

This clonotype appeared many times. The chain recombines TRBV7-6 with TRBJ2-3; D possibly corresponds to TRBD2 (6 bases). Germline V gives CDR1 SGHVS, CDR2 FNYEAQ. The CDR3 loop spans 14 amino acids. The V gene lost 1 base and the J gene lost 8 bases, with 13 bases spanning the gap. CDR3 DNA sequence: TGTGCCAGCAGCTTAGATTGGAGCGGGTCTACGCAGTATTTT. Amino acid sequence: CASSLDWSGSTQYF.

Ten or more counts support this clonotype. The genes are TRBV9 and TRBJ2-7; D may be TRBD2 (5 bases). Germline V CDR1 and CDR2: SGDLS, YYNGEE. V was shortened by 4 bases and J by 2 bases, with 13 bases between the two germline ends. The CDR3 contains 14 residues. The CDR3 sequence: CASSSPERPYEQYF. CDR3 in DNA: TGTGCCAGCAGCTCCCCTGAGCGGCCCTACGAGCAGTACTTC.